One T cell receptor beta chain is described in this entry. V was shortened by 4 bases and J by 1 base, with 10 bases between the two germline ends. The V gene's germline CDR1 is MGHRA and CDR2 YSYEKL. The CDR3 totals 14 residues. This entry is derived from a study of blood T cell repertoires in COVID-19. Assay used: immunoSEQ multiplex PCR; TCRdb lists only in-frame clones, some missing. The table records 75,000 to 90,000 clones, around four fifths of them present only once. The sample taken for sequencing was peripheral blood. The chain uses TRBV4-1 and TRBJ1-1, with TRBD1 as a possible D gene (6 bases). The sequence came from an elderly man with active or convalescent COVID-19. The CDR3 region has the DNA TGCGCCAGCAGCCTGGGACATACGAACACTGAAGCTTTCTTT. Amino acids: CASSLGHTNTEAFF.